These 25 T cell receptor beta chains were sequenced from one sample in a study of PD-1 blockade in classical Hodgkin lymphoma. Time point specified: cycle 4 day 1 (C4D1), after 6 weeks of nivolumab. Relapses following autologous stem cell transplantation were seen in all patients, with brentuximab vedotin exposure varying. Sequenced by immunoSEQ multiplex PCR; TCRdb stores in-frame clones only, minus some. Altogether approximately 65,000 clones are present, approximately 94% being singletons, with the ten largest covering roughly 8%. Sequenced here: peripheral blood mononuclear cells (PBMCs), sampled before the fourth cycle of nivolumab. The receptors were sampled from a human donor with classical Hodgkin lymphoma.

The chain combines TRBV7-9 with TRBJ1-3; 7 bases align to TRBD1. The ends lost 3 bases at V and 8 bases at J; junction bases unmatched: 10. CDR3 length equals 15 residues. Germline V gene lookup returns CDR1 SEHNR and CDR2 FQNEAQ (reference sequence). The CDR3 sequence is CASSFSLDRAYTIYF. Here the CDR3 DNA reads TGTGCCAGCAGCTTTTCTCTTGACAGGGCCTACACCATATATTTT.

The CDR3 here is CASSMVGGPHEQYF. CDR3 in DNA: TGTGCCAGTAGTATGGTGGGAGGACCCCACGAGCAGTACTTC. V usage is TRBV19 and J usage is TRBJ2-7, with TRBD2 as a possible D gene (6 bases). The V gene lost 3 bases and the J gene lost 5 bases, with 14 bases spanning the gap. The V gene's germline CDR1 is LNHDA and CDR2 SQIVND (reference sequence). This CDR3 comprises 14 residues.

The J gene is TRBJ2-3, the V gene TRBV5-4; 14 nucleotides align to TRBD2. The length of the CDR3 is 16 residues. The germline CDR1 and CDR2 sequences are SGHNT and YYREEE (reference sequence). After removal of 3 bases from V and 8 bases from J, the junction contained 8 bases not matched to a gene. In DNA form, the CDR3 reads TGTGCCAGCAGCTCCGGGACTAGCGGGAGCCTGTCTACGCAGTATTTT. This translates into CASSSGTSGSLSTQYF.

Here the CDR3 reads CASSPGQLNIQYF. In DNA form, the CDR3 reads TGTGCCAGCTCACCAGGACAGTTAAACATTCAGTACTTC. The chain links TRBV18 to TRBJ2-4; tentative D call: TRBD1 (6 bases). V dropped 2 bases and J dropped 6 bases, with 8 bases sitting between them. The CDR3 runs to 13 residues. CDR1 is KGHSH, CDR2 LQKENI, per germline.

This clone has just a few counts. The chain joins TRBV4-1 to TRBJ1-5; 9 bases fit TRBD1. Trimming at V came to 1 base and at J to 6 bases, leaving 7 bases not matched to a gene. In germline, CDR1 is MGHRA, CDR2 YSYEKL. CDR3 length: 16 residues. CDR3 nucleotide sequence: TGCGCCAGCAGCCAAGGCCTTGGGACAGGGATTCAGCCCCAGCATTTT. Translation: CASSQGLGTGIQPQHF.

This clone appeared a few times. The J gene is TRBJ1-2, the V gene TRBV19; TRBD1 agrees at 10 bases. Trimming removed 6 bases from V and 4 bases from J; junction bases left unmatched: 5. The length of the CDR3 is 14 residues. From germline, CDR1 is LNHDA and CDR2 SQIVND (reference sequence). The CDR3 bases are TGTGCCAGTAGAGGGACAGGGGTCCCCTATGGCTACACCTTC. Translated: CASRGTGVPYGYTF.

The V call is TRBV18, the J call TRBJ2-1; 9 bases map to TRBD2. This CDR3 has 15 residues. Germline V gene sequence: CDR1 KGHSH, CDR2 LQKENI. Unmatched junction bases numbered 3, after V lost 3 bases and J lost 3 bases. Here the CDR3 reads CASSPLAGSYNEQFF. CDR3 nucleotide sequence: TGTGCCAGCTCACCCCTAGCGGGAAGCTACAATGAGCAGTTCTTC.

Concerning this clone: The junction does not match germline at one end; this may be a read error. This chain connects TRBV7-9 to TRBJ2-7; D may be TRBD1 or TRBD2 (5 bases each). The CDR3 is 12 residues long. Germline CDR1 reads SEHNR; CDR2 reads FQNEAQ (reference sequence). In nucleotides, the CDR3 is TGTGCCAGCAGCTTAGTCGTAGGGGACGGGGTCTTC. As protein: CASSLVVGDGVF.

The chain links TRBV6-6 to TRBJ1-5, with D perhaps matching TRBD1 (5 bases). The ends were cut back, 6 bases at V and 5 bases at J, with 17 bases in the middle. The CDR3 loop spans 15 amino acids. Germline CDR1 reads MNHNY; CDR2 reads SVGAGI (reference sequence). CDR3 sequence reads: CASSQEWGADQPQHF. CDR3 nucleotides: TGTGCCAGCAGCCAGGAGTGGGGCGCGGATCAGCCCCAGCATTTT.

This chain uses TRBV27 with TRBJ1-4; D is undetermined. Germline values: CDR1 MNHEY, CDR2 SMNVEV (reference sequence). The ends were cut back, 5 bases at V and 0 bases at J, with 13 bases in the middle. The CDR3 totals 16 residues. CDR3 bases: TGTGCCAGCAGTACAACAGCGATTGCAACTAATGAAAAACTGTTTTTT. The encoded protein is CASSTTAIATNEKLFF. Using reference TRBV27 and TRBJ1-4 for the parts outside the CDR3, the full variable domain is EAQVTQNPRYLITVTGKKLTVTCSQNMNHEYMSWYRQDPGLGLRQIYYSMNVEVTDKGDVPEGYKVSRKEKRNFPLILESPSPNQTSLYFCASSTTAIATNEKLFFGSGTQLSVL.

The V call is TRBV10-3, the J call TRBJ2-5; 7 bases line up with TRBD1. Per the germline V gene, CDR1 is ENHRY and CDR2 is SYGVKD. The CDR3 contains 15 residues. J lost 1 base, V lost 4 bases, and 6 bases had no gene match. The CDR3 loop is CAISVTGESQETQYF. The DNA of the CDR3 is TGTGCCATCAGTGTTACAGGGGAAAGCCAAGAGACCCAGTACTTC.

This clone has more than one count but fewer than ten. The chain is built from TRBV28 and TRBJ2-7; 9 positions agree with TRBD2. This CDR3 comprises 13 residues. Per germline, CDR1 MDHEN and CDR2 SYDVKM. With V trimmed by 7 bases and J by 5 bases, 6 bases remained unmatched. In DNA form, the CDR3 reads TGTGCCAGCAAACCGGGACTAGCACACGAGCAGTACTTC. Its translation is CASKPGLAHEQYF.

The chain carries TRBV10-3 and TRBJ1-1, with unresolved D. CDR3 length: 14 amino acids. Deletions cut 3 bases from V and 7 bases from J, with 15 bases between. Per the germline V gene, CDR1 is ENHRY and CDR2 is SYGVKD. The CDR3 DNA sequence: TGTGCCATCAGTGACTCCTCTCAAGGAGGTGAAGCTTTCTTT. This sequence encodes CAISDSSQGGEAFF.

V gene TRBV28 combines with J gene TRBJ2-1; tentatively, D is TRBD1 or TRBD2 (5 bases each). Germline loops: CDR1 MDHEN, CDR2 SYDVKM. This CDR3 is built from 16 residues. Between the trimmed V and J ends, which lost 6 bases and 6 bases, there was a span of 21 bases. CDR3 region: CASSPDLGTPLNEQFF. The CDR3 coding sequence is TGTGCCAGCAGCCCTGACCTCGGGACCCCCCTCAATGAGCAGTTCTTC. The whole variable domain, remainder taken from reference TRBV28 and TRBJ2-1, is DVKVTQSSRYLVKRTGEKVFLECVQDMDHENMFWYRQDPGLGLRLIYFSYDVKMKEKGDIPEGYSVSREKKERFSLILESASTNQTSMYLCASSPDLGTPLNEQFFGPGTRLTVL.

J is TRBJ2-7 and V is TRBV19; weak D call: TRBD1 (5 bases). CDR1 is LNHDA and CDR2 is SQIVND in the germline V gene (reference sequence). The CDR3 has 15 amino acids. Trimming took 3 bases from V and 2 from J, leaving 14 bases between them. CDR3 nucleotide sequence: TGTGCCAGTAGTATCGGGCAGGGCCCAACCTACGAGCAGTACTTC. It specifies CASSIGQGPTYEQYF.

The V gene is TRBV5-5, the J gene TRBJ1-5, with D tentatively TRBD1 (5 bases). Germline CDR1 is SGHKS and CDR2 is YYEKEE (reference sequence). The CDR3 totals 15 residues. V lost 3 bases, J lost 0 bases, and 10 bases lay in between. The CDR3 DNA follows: TGTGCCAGCAGCTGGGACCCATATAGCAATCAGCCCCAGCATTTT. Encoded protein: CASSWDPYSNQPQHF. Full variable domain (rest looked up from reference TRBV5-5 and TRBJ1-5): DAGVTQSPTHLIKTRGQQVTLRCSPISGHKSVSWYQQVLGQGPQFIFQYYEKEERGRGNFPDRFSARQFPNYSSELNVNALLLGDSALYLCASSWDPYSNQPQHFGDGTRLSIL.

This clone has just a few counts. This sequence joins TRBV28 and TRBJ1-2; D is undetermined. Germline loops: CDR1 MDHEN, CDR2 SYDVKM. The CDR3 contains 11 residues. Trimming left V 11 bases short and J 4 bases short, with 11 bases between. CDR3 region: CASAATYGYTF. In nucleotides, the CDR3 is TGTGCCTCAGCAGCTACCTATGGCTACACCTTC.

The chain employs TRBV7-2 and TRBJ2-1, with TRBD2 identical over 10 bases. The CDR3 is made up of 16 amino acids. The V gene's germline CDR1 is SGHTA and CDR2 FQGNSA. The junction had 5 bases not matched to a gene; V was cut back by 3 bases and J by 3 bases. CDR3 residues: CASSFPGTSVYNEQFF. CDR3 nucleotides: TGTGCCAGCAGCTTCCCCGGGACTAGCGTCTACAATGAGCAGTTCTTC.

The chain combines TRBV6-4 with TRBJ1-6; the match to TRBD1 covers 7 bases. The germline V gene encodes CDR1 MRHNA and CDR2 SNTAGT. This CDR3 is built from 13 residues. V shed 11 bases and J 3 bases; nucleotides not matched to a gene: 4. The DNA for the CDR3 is TGTGCCGGCGACAGGGACTATAATTCACCCCTCCACTTT. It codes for CAGDRDYNSPLHF.

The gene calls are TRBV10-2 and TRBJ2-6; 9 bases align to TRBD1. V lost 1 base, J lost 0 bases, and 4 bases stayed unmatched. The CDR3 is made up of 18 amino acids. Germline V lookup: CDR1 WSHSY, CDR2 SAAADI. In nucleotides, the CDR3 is TGCGCCAGCAGTGAGTTGGGGACAGGGTACTCTGGGGCCAACGTCCTGACTTTC. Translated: CASSELGTGYSGANVLTF.

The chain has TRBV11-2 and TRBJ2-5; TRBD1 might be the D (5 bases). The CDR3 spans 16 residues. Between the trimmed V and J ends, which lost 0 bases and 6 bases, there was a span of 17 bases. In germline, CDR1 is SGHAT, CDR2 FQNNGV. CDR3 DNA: TGTGCCAGCAGCTTAGATTGGGGCTGGATGGGAAAGACCCAGTACTTC. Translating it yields CASSLDWGWMGKTQYF.

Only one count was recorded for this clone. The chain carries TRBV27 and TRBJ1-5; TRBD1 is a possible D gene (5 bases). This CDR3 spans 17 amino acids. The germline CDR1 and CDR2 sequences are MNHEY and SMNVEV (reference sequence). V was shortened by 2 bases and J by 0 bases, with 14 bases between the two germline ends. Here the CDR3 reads CASSLIGVKGSNQPQHF. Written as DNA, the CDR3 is TGTGCCAGCAGTTTAATAGGGGTGAAGGGTAGCAATCAGCCCCAGCATTTT.

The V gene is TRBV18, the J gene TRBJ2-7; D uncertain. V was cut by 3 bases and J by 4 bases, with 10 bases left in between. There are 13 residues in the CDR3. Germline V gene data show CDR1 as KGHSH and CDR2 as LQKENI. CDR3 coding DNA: TGTGCCAGCTCACCGTCTTCCAAATACGAGCAGTACTTC. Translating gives CASSPSSKYEQYF.

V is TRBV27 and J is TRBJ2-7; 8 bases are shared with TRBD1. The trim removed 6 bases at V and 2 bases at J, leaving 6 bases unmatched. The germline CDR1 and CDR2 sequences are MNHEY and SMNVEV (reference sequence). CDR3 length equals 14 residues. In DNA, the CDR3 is TGTGCCAGCAGCGAAGGACAGGGTCCCTACGAGCAGTACTTC. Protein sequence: CASSEGQGPYEQYF.

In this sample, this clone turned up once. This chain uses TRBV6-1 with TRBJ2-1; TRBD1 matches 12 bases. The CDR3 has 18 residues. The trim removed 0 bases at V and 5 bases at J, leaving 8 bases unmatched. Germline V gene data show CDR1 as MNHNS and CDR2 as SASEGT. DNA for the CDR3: TGTGCCAGCAGTGAAGCTTACCCGGGACAGGGGGCGGACAATGAGCAGTTCTTC. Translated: CASSEAYPGQGADNEQFF.